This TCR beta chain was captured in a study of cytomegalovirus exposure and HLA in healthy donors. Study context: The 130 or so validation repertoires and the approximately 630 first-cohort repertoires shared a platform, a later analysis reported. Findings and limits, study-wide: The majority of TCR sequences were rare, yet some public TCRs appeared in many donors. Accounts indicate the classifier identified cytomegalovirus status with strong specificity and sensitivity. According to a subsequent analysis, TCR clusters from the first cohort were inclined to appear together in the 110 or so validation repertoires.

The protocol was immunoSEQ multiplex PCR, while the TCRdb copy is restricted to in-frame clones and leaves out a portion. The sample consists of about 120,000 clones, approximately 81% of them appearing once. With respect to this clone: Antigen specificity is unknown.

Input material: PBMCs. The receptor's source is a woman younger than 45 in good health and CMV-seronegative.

The CDR3: CASSLDTFSYNEQFF. For the CDR3, the DNA is TGCGCCAGCAGCTTGGACACCTTCTCCTACAATGAGCAGTTCTTC. The chain couples TRBV5-1 to TRBJ2-1, with unresolved D. This CDR3 region has 15 residues. Germline CDR1 is SGHRS and CDR2 is YFSETQ. V was clipped by 0 bases and J by 0 bases, with 7 bases between them.